This TCR beta chain comes out of a study of blood T cell repertoires in COVID-19. Profiled with immunoSEQ multiplex PCR; TCRdb holds only in-frame clones, not every one. The repertoire consists of approximately 140,000 clones, with roughly 84% occurring once and the leading ten covering approximately 18%. Input material: peripheral blood. The sequence came from a woman of 80 years or more with acute or convalescent COVID-19.

The CDR3, as DNA: TGCGCCAGCAGCCAAGACCCGGGACAGGGGCGGTCACCCCTCCACTTT. This translates into CASSQDPGQGRSPLHF. The gene calls are TRBV4-3 and TRBJ1-6; the match to TRBD1 covers 10 bases. With V trimmed by 0 bases and J by 10 bases, 6 bases remained unmatched. CDR1 is LGHNA and CDR2 is YSLEER in the germline V gene. The CDR3 has 16 amino acids.